The rows below give T cell receptor beta chains drawn from one sample of a study of regulatory T cells in long-lasting Graves disease. TCRdb fed the multiplex PCR reads into MiXCR, producing one record per CDR3 protein. The repertoire includes about 420,000 distinct CDR3 sequences, about a sixth of them detected once, and under 30% sits in the top ten. The sample was also linked to a second study, of T cells in Graves' hyperthyroidism and ophthalmopathy.

Sequenced here: peripheral blood mononuclear cells (PBMCs), sampled at new diagnosis, from a patient treated with antithyroid drugs. These receptors were taken from a woman between 18 and 29 years old with Graves disease. Both conserved end residues are part of each CDR3. Fields, in order: V gene, CDR3 length, CDR3 protein.

TRBV28	15	CASSLRANIGETQYF
TRBV28	12	CVSSPTYNEQSF
TRBV5-1	14	CASSLVGSTEKLFF
TRBV20-1	16	CSASYVGTSSYNEQFF
TRBV5-1	13	CASSRTSYNEQFF
TRBV12-3/TRBV12-4	14	CASSSIGSDQPQHF
TRBV18	13	CASATGGRCEQYF
TRBV6-5	14	CASSYGGRVYEQYF
TRBV6-1	11	CASSDGWEQYF
TRBV28	16	CASRTRGQGSNQPQHF
TRBV5-1	18	CASPLLHRERDGGYEQYF
TRBV6-1	15	CASRKGTGETDTQYF
TRBV14	15	CASSQVGRDTGELFF
TRBV27	19	CASSLNGLAGGMSSYEQYF
TRBV5-1	18	CASSLAISGQGATGELFF
TRBV5-4	17	CASSFRPGLAGLYEQYF
TRBV20-1	15	CSASSGTSSYNEQFF
TRBV6-1	16	CASSDRREGRTGELFF
TRBV24-1	12	CATSEPGETQYF
TRBV10-3	12	CATTGGPSKQFF
TRBV5-1	17	CASSRGLAGDDYNEQFF
TRBV5-1	15	CASSFGGADTGELFF
TRBV25-1	14	CASSELTQTDTQYF
TRBV2	17	CASSEVGVVGPQSTQYF
TRBV18	12	CASSPGFYEQYF
TRBV7-6	15	CASSLAPGPPAEQYF
TRBV6-1	16	CASLDRNIVRNSPLHF
TRBV4-2	17	CASSQDTLAGDTDTQYF
TRBV12-3/TRBV12-4	17	CASRHGEASLAKNIQYF
TRBV7-9	18	CASSSVLGGVTPEETQYF
TRBV14	13	CASSPDRAHEAFF
TRBV20-1	16	CSARGVRGTTNEKLFF
TRBV7-9	12	CCIGRAGDEQFF
TRBV10-3	15	CAISESGQGTDTQYF
TRBV29-1	13	CSVLTGGGQPQHF
TRBV6-1	15	CASSDRSRVGYEQYF
TRBV28	15	CAGVGQGARGTEAFF
TRBV28	14	CASIGTSGSYEQYF
TRBV12-3/TRBV12-4	14	CASLDRDKGYGYTF
TRBV30	14	CAWSLTGANQPQHF
TRBV28	17	CASKEPSGIGSKNIQYF
TRBV28	10	CASGLEAQYF
TRBV11-2	14	CASSLTGGRETQFF
TRBV11-3	17	CASSLKEDGNSNQPQHF
TRBV6-1	13	CASSEQNQETQYF
TRBV20-1	16	CSARDRQGATQETQYF
TRBV7-2	17	CASSLVFSFGSAETQYF
TRBV12-3/TRBV12-4	14	CASSLGGTHNEQFF
TRBV7-9	12	CASVEAGDTQYF
TRBV7-2	16	CASSLTSGSAPYEQYF
TRBV7-2	15	CAGKSGTGYWNEQFF
TRBV18	16	CASSQNRGQNFYGYTF
TRBV12-3/TRBV12-4	11	CASSLSPEAFF
TRBV7-7	18	CASSFSPLLAGSTDTQYF
TRBV27	13	CASSFPGVGEQFF
TRBV12-3/TRBV12-4	14	CASRLAGGINEQFF
TRBV5-1	15	CASSSRGTGIYEQYF
TRBV19	15	CASSIEGANTGELFF
TRBV30	11	CAWSRSGRTYF